The TCR beta chain described here comes from a study of control samples from healthy donors and cancer patients (dated by TCRdb to 2019 to 2021). The protocol used for the library was the immunoSEQ multiplex PCR assay. TCRdb took this table from immuneACCESS and kept in-frame rearrangements with V and J called. Such tables lack part of the clones; where checked against another copy, unresolved V genes explain under half of the gap, and the rest is unexplained. The sample has about 140,000 clones on record, around 94% of them singletons. The ten largest clones capture less than 15% of the sample. This clone was detected once. The antigen it recognizes is unknown. Base quality data are lacking; no much larger clone is found one base away. The CDR3 sequence holds 13 residues, the cysteine and phenylalanine included. Solely the CDR3 DNA is kept, with 39 bases framed from the first base. The germline V gene encodes CDR1 DFQATT and CDR2 SNEGSKA (reference sequence). At the junction V is shortened by 3 bases and J by 6 bases, with 9 bases in between.

The sequence was obtained from a man aged 40-50 years in good health. Material for sequencing was blood. Recombination connected TRBV20-1 to TRBJ1-6, with the D gene uncertain. Here the CDR3 is given as CSASRALNSPLHF. The DNA reads as follows: TGCAGTGCTAGTCGAGCCCTTAATTCACCCCTCCACTTT.